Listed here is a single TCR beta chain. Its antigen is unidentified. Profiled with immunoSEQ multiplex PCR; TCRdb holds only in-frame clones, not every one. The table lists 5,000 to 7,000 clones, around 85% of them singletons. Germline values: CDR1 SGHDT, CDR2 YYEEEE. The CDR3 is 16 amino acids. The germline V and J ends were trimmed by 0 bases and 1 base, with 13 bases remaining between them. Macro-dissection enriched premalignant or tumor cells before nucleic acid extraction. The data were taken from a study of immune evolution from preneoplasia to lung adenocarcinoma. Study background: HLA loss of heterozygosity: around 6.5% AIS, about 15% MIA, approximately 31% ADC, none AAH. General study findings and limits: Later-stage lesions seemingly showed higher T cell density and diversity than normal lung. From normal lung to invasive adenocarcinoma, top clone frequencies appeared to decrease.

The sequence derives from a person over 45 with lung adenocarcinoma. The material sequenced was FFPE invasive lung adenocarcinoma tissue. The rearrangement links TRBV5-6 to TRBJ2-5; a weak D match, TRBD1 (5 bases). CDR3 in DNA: TGTGCCAGCAGCTTGGACCCAGGGTTCGGCCAAGAGACCCAGTACTTC. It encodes CASSLDPGFGQETQYF.